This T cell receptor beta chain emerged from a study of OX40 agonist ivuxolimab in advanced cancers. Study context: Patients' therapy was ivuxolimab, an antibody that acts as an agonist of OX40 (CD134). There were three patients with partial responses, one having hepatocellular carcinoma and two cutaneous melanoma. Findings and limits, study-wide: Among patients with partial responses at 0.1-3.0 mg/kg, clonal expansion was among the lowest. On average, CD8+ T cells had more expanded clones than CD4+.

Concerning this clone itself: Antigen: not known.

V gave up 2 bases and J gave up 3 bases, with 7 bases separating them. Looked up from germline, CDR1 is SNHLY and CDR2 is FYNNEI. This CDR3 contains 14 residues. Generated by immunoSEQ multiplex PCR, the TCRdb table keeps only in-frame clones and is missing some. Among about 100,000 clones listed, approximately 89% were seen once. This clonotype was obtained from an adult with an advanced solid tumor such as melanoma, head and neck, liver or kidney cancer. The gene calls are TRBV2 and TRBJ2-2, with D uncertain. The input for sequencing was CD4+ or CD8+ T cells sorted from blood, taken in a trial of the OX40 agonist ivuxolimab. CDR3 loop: CASSEWRDTGELFF. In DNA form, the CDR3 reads TGTGCCAGCAGTGAATGGCGCGACACCGGGGAGCTGTTTTTT.